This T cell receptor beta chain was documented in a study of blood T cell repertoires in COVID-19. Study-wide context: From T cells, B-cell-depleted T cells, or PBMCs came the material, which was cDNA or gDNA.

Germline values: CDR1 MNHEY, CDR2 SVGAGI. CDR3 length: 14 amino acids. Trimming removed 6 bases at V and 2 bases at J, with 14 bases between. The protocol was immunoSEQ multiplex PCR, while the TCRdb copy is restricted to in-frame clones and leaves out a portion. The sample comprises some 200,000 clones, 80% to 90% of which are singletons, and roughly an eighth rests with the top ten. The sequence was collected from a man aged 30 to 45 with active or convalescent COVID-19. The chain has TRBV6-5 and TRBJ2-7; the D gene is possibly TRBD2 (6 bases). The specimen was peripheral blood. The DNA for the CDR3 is TGTGCCAGCAGGTCGATAGCGGACGCCTACGAGCAGTACTTC. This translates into CASRSIADAYEQYF.